The subject of this entry is one TCR beta chain. Its antigen is not known. Individual cDNA molecules received unique molecular identifiers during library preparation. TCRdb re-derived calls from the 5' RACE reads in MiXCR, one entry per CDR3 protein. The data contain tens of thousands of distinct CDR3 sequences, 15% of them singletons. The data belong to a study of early T cells in non-severe SARS-CoV-2 infection. About the study: Unsorted whole-blood RNA was sequenced in bulk, leaving chains unpaired.

Germline trimming cut 0 bases from V and 6 bases from J; bases unmatched to any gene: 13. Looked up from germline, CDR1 is DFQATT and CDR2 is SNEGSKA (reference sequence). CDR3 length equals 16 residues. The study's findings and limits: The VDJdb matching leaned toward anti-spike CD8 responses and overlooked private and CD4 specificities.

This chain joins TRBV20-1 and TRBJ2-5; TRBD2 matches at 7 bases. The TCR comes from an adult who was a healthcare worker with PCR-confirmed SARS-CoV-2 infection or an uninfected control (not recorded which). Sequenced sample: whole blood. DNA for the CDR3: TGCAGTGCTAGAGATCGGGGCGGGAGTAACGTGAAGACCCAGTACTTC. It yields the protein CSARDRGGSNVKTQYF.